Listed here are 27 T cell receptor beta chains from one sample, sequenced in a study of T-cell memory formation after mild COVID-19. TCRdb passed the 5' RACE reads through MiXCR, listing each CDR3 protein once. The repertoire holds under 650,000 distinct CDR3 sequences, roughly 18% seen once, with about 11% in the top ten. The sequenced material came from PBMCs or a T cell subset sorted from them (not recorded which). These receptors all come from an adult woman who had mild COVID-19 (a few samples of this study predate the infection). Cell type and time point are not known.

The chain joins TRBV6-5 to TRBJ2-2; 10 bases line up with TRBD2. This CDR3 has 15 residues. The germline V gene encodes CDR1 MNHEY and CDR2 SVGAGI. The ends lost 6 bases at V and 6 bases at J; junction bases unmatched: 7. The CDR3 is CASRKEGLAPGELFF. The CDR3 nucleotides are TGTGCCAGCAGAAAAGAGGGACTAGCGCCCGGGGAGCTGTTTTTT.

In this sample, this clonotype turned up many times. V usage is TRBV5-1 and J usage is TRBJ2-2; perhaps TRBD1 as D (6 bases). Trimming shortened V by 4 bases and J by 6 bases, and 7 bases separated the two germline ends. Per germline, CDR1 SGHRS and CDR2 YFSETQ. CDR3 size: 12 residues. The CDR3 loop reads CASSPGAGELFF. The CDR3 DNA reads as TGCGCCAGCAGCCCAGGGGCCGGGGAGCTGTTTTTT. Full variable domain (remainder filled in from reference TRBV5-1 and TRBJ2-2): KAGVTQTPRYLIKTRGQQVTLSCSPISGHRSVSWYQQTPGQGLQFLFEYFSETQRNKGNFPGRFSGRQFSNSRSEMNVSTLELGDSALYLCASSPGAGELFFGEGSRLTVL.

V and J are TRBV4-1 and TRBJ2-3; unclear D gene. Germline V CDR1 and CDR2: MGHRA, YSYEKL. Between the trimmed V and J ends, which lost 2 bases and 5 bases, there was a span of 11 bases. The CDR3 has 14 residues. CDR3 coding DNA: TGCGCCAGCAGCCAAACGATGGTGGAAGATACGCAGTATTTT. This sequence encodes CASSQTMVEDTQYF.

This clonotype was found once. The CDR3, as DNA: TGTGCCAGCAATGGACTAGCGGGAGGGCCGGAAAATGAGCAGTTCTTC. Protein product: CASNGLAGGPENEQFF. The rearrangement joins TRBV6-2 or TRBV6-3 to TRBJ2-1, with TRBD2 matching over 15 bases. The CDR3 length is 16 residues. Germline lookup yields CDR1 MNHEY and CDR2 SVGEGT. After removal of 7 bases from V and 7 bases from J, the junction contained 8 bases not matched to a gene.

This clonotype showed up just a few times. J is TRBJ1-1 and V is TRBV24-1; no firm D call. V was trimmed by 4 bases and J by 6 bases, leaving 11 bases between them. This CDR3 has 13 amino acids. Per the germline V gene, CDR1 is KGHDR and CDR2 is SFDVKD. The CDR3 nucleotides read TGTGCCACCAGTGACCCTAGTGGCCCTGAAGCTTTCTTT. Translation gives CATSDPSGPEAFF.

This clonotype was seen more than once but under ten times. The chain has TRBV20-1 and TRBJ2-2; D ambiguous. Trimming pared 4 bases from V and 5 bases from J, leaving 17 bases between. Germline loops: CDR1 DFQATT, CDR2 SNEGSKA (reference sequence). This CDR3 has 15 residues. The chain's CDR3 is CSAKEASRQTGELFF. In DNA form, the CDR3 reads TGCAGTGCTAAGGAAGCCAGCCGTCAAACCGGGGAGCTGTTTTTT.

This chain uses TRBV5-1 with TRBJ1-1, with a tentative D call TRBD1 (5 bases). V shed 0 bases and J shed 1 base, with 19 bases lying between them. From germline, CDR1 is SGHRS and CDR2 YFSETQ. This CDR3 spans 18 amino acids. CDR3 amino acids: CASSLGFQGGGANTEAFF. The CDR3 DNA sequence: TGCGCCAGCAGCTTGGGTTTCCAGGGTGGTGGGGCGAACACTGAAGCTTTCTTT.

The rearrangement links TRBV6-6 to TRBJ2-3, with a weak D call TRBD2 (7 bases). Germline V lookup: CDR1 MNHNY, CDR2 SVGAGI (reference sequence). CDR3 length: 16 amino acids. The V end lost 5 bases, the J end lost 0 bases, and 15 bases lay between the germline ends. This CDR3 is CASSRGGAPSTDTQYF. The CDR3 nucleotides are TGTGCCAGCAGTCGAGGGGGGGCCCCTAGCACAGATACGCAGTATTTT.

This clonotype was seen a few times. The chain joins TRBV6-5 to TRBJ2-2; TRBD2 aligns across 8 bases. The CDR3 runs 16 residues. CDR1 and CDR2 from the germline V gene are MNHEY and SVGAGI. The trim removed 2 bases at V and 5 bases at J, leaving 7 bases unmatched. Here the CDR3 DNA reads TGTGCCAGCAGTTACGCGAGCGGGGGATGGACCGGGGAGCTGTTTTTT. Protein: CASSYASGGWTGELFF.

V gene TRBV29-1 combines with J gene TRBJ2-1; D call uncertain. The CDR3 runs 15 residues. Trimming removed 2 bases at V and 6 bases at J, with 17 bases between. The germline CDR1 and CDR2 sequences are SQVTM and ANQGSEA. CDR3 DNA: TGCAGCGTTGAAAAGGTAGTCTCACCCCCCAATGAGCAGTTCTTC. It yields the protein CSVEKVVSPPNEQFF.

The CDR3 DNA reads TGCAGTGCCCCGGGTCCGGGTATGGATACGCAGTATTTT. This translates into CSAPGPGMDTQYF. The J gene is TRBJ2-3, the V gene TRBV20-1, with D hard to call. CDR3 size: 13 residues. From germline, CDR1 is DFQATT and CDR2 SNEGSKA (reference sequence). Between the trimmed V and J ends, which lost 6 bases and 6 bases, there was a span of 16 bases.

This clonotype was detected a few times. The chain combines TRBV29-1 with TRBJ1-2, with TRBD1 matching over 7 bases. The CDR3 spans 15 residues. With V trimmed by 1 base and J by 8 bases, 13 bases remained unmatched. Germline CDR1 and CDR2: SQVTM and ANQGSEA. Here the CDR3 DNA reads TGCAGCGTTGAAGCCGAATCAGACAGGGAAAGGGGCTACACCTTC. Its protein product is CSVEAESDRERGYTF. Full variable domain (remainder filled in from reference TRBV29-1 and TRBJ1-2): SAVISQKPSRDICQRGTSLTIQCQVDSQVTMMFWYRQQPGQSLTLIATANQGSEATYESGFVIDKFPISRPNLTFSTLTVSNMSPEDSSIYLCSVEAESDRERGYTFGSGTRLTVV.

This clonotype has only a few counts. The chain recombines TRBV29-1 with TRBJ2-7; 7 bases map to TRBD1. V lost 7 bases and J lost 0; bases outside the gene matches: 3. Germline V gives CDR1 SQVTM, CDR2 ANQGSEA. The CDR3 consists of 12 residues. The CDR3 protein is CSGRDSSYEQYF. CDR3 nucleotides: TGCAGCGGTAGGGACAGCTCCTACGAGCAGTACTTC.

In its sample, this clonotype was seen a few times. In DNA, the CDR3 is TGTGCCAGCAGCGTAAGGCTCCGGGACAGAATAAGCGGGGAGCTGTTTTTT. Translation gives CASSVRLRDRISGELFF. This rearrangement joins TRBV7-6 to TRBJ2-2; 7 positions match TRBD1. After removal of 5 bases from V and 7 bases from J, the junction contained 16 bases not matched to a gene. There are 17 residues in the CDR3. Looked up from germline, CDR1 is SGHVS and CDR2 is FNYEAQ.

J is TRBJ2-5 and V is TRBV11-2; 11 positions match TRBD2. Germline CDR1 SGHAT, CDR2 FQNNGV. The J segment lost 2 bases and the V segment lost 3 bases, leaving 11 bases of the junction unmatched. The CDR3 has 18 amino acids. CDR3 amino acids: CASSFGRLAGGNQETQYF. DNA of the CDR3: TGTGCCAGCAGCTTCGGCCGCCTAGCGGGAGGAAATCAAGAGACCCAGTACTTC.

The V gene is TRBV7-3, the J gene TRBJ2-7, with TRBD2 as a possible D gene (7 bases). The CDR3 is made up of 17 amino acids. CDR1 SGHTA and CDR2 FQGTGA come from the germline V gene. The V and J ends lost 1 base and 4 bases respectively, with 20 bases between them. In nucleotides, the CDR3 is TGTGCCAGCAGCTTAAAAGGGGGGGTCCTGGCGCCTTACGAGCAGTACTTC. As protein: CASSLKGGVLAPYEQYF.

A few counts support this clonotype. J is TRBJ2-7 and V is TRBV9; TRBD1 might be the D (6 bases). This CDR3 has 14 residues. Germline V lookup: CDR1 SGDLS, CDR2 YYNGEE. With 0 bases removed from V and 0 bases from J, the gap between germline ends came to 7 bases. The chain's CDR3 is CASSVAGASYEQYF. The CDR3 DNA reads TGTGCCAGCAGCGTAGCAGGGGCCTCCTACGAGCAGTACTTC.

The V gene is TRBV2, the J gene TRBJ2-2; TRBD1 matches at 9 bases. V trimming: 8 bases; J trimming: 3 bases; junction bases outside the gene matches: 10. The CDR3 contains 16 residues. The V gene's germline CDR1 is SNHLY and CDR2 FYNNEI. As DNA, the CDR3 is TGTGCCAGCGGCCGGGACAGGGTCGTCGACACCGGGGAGCTGTTTTTT. Encoded protein: CASGRDRVVDTGELFF.

The sample holds many counts of this clonotype. The chain carries TRBV6-5 and TRBJ1-6; tentatively, D is TRBD1 (6 bases). V was trimmed by 2 bases and J by 6 bases, leaving 8 bases between them. This CDR3 comprises 14 residues. The germline V gene encodes CDR1 MNHEY and CDR2 SVGAGI. The CDR3 sequence is CASSYGRGNSPLHF. CDR3 DNA sequence: TGTGCCAGCAGTTACGGCAGGGGTAATTCACCCCTCCACTTT.

This clonotype was counted a few times. This chain links TRBV4-2 with TRBJ2-3; 8 nucleotides agree with TRBD1. The CDR3 runs to 14 residues. Germline CDR1 LGHNA, CDR2 YNFKEQ. Trimming removed 5 bases from V and 3 bases from J; junction bases left unmatched: 4. The CDR3 protein is CASSTDRGTDTQYF. In nucleotides, the CDR3 is TGTGCCAGCAGCACTGACAGGGGTACAGATACGCAGTATTTT.

CDR3 nucleotide sequence: TGTGCCAGCAGGGATAGCGGGGGGGATTACAATGAGCAGTTCTTC. Translated, it gives CASRDSGGDYNEQFF. V is TRBV25-1 and J is TRBJ2-1, with 11 nucleotides matching TRBD2. Germline V CDR1 and CDR2: MGHDK, SYGVNS. V was pared by 6 bases and J by 4 bases, with 5 bases of the junction left unmatched. The CDR3 spans 15 residues.

The V and J genes are TRBV11-3 and TRBJ2-3, with 9 bases aligning to TRBD2. The CDR3 is 20 amino acids. Trimming removed 3 bases from V and 0 bases from J; junction bases left unmatched: 16. CDR1 and CDR2 (germline): SGHNT, YENEEA. The CDR3 DNA is TGTGCCAGCAGCTTCTTACCTCGGCTAGCGGGATGGTGGAGCACAGATACGCAGTATTTT. Encoded protein: CASSFLPRLAGWWSTDTQYF.

The V call is TRBV7-2, the J call TRBJ1-1; D gene ambiguous. V was pared by 5 bases and J by 1 base, with 11 bases between. CDR3 length equals 14 residues. Per the germline V gene, CDR1 is SGHTA and CDR2 is FQGNSA. The CDR3 bases are TGTGCCAGCAGCCCCAGGCGAGGGAACACTGAAGCTTTCTTT. It encodes CASSPRRGNTEAFF. Full variable domain (remainder filled in from reference TRBV7-2 and TRBJ1-1): GAGVSQSPSNKVTEKGKDVELRCDPISGHTALYWYRQSLGQGLEFLIYFQGNSAPDKSGLPSDRFSAERTGGSVSTLTIQRTQQEDSAVYLCASSPRRGNTEAFFGQGTRLTVV.

The chain is built from TRBV14 and TRBJ2-2; D gene ambiguous. CDR3 length: 13 residues. V was clipped by 0 bases and J by 6 bases, with 5 bases between them. CDR1 is SGHDN and CDR2 is FVKESK in the germline V gene. The CDR3 is CASSQDRAGELFF. The CDR3 DNA sequence: TGTGCCAGCAGCCAAGATCGTGCCGGGGAGCTGTTTTTT.

The V and J genes are TRBV11-3 and TRBJ2-3, with 9 bases matching TRBD1. In germline, CDR1 is SGHNT, CDR2 YENEEA. CDR3 size: 15 residues. With V trimmed by 7 bases and J by 4 bases, 9 bases remained unmatched. As DNA, the CDR3 is TGTGCCAGCAACACCGGGACAGGGTCCGCAGATACGCAGTATTTT. Protein sequence: CASNTGTGSADTQYF. Full variable domain (outside the CDR3, taken from reference TRBV11-3 and TRBJ2-3): EAGVVQSPRYKIIEKKQPVAFWCNPISGHNTLYWYLQNLGQGPELLIRYENEEAVDDSQLPKDRFSAERLKGVDSTLKIQPAELGDSAVYLCASNTGTGSADTQYFGPGTRLTVL.

A few counts support this clonotype. The chain couples TRBV7-9 to TRBJ2-2, with TRBD1 matching over 7 bases. With 5 bases clipped from V and 6 bases from J, the junction kept 6 bases outside the gene matches. Germline V lookup: CDR1 SEHNR, CDR2 FQNEAQ (reference sequence). The CDR3 has 14 residues. The chain's CDR3 is CASSEDRIAGELFF. The CDR3 DNA sequence: TGTGCCAGCAGCGAGGACAGGATAGCCGGGGAGCTGTTTTTT.

This clonotype was observed a few times. V gene TRBV7-9 combines with J gene TRBJ2-3; tentatively, D is TRBD1 or TRBD2 (5 bases each). This CDR3 contains 14 residues. The germline gives CDR1 SEHNR, CDR2 FQNEAQ (reference sequence). Trimming cost V 5 bases and J 2 bases, with 11 bases left between them. CDR3 sequence reads: CASSRLGTTDTQYF. The CDR3 DNA follows: TGTGCCAGCAGCCGACTCGGGACCACAGATACGCAGTATTTT.